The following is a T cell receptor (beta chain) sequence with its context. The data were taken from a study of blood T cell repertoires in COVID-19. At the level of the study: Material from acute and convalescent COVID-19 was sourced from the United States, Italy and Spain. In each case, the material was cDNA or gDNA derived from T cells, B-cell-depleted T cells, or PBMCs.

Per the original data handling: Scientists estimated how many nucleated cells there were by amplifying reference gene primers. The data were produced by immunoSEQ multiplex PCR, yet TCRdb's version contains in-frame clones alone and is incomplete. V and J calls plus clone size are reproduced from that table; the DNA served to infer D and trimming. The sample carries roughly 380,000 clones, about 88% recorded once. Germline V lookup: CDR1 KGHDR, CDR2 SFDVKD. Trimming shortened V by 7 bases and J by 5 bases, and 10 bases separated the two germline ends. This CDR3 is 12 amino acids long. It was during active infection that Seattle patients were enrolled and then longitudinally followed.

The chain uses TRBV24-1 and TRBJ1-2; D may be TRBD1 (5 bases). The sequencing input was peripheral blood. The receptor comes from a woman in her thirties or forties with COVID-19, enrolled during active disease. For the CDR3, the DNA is TGTGCCACCAGCGGGAGGGGATATGGCTACACCTTC. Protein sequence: CATSGRGYGYTF.